The 17 T cell receptor beta chains given below trace back to one sample, sequenced in a study of blood T cell repertoires in COVID-19 (dated by TCRdb to about 2020). Library creation used the immunoSEQ multiplex PCR assay. The immuneACCESS repertoire file appears here via TCRdb, limited to in-frame rearrangements. These files lack a portion of the clones; in checked studies, under half of the deficit traces to unresolved V genes, and the cause of the others is not known. This sample lists hundreds of thousands of clones; around 86% were detected once. Of the sample, 15% to 19% falls within the top ten clones. Source material: PBMCs or T cells enriched from blood (not recorded which). The receptors here all came from a man in his late teens or twenties who had recovered from COVID-19.

The chain couples TRBV4-2 to TRBJ2-1; no clear D gene. V was clipped by 0 bases and J by 5 bases, with 8 bases between them. The CDR3 consists of 14 residues. Germline lookup yields CDR1 LGHNA and CDR2 YNFKEQ. CDR3: CASSQDIGNNEQFF. CDR3 nucleotides: TGTGCCAGCAGCCAAGATATCGGTAACAATGAGCAGTTCTTC.

This chain joins TRBV18 and TRBJ1-5, with a weak D call TRBD1 (6 bases). V dropped 2 bases and J dropped 2 bases, with 7 bases sitting between them. The CDR3 extends over 14 amino acids. In germline, CDR1 is KGHSH, CDR2 LQKENI. In nucleotides, the CDR3 is TGTGCCAGCTCACCAGGGGGCCGCAATCAGCCCCAGCATTTT. Amino acid sequence: CASSPGGRNQPQHF.

The gene calls are TRBV13 and TRBJ1-4; tentative D call: TRBD1 (5 bases). Trimming cost V 0 bases and J 6 bases, with 17 bases left between them. The CDR3 contains 17 residues. Germline CDR1 and CDR2: PRHDT and FYEKMQ (reference sequence). The CDR3 loop reads CASSLGPGDWVDEKLFF. CDR3 DNA sequence: TGTGCCAGCAGCTTAGGCCCGGGGGATTGGGTGGATGAAAAACTGTTTTTT.

This chain joins TRBV5-1 and TRBJ2-2, with 9 bases identical to TRBD2. The CDR3 is made up of 16 amino acids. Trimming cost V 3 bases and J 4 bases; bases outside gene matches: 7. Germline assignment: CDR1 SGHRS and CDR2 YFSETQ. CDR3 sequence (DNA): TGCGCCAGCAGCTGGGTAGCGGGAGAGGGCACCGGGGAGCTGTTTTTT. Translated: CASSWVAGEGTGELFF.

CDR3: CASSTTGTYEKLFF. CDR3 nucleotide sequence: TGCGCCAGCAGCACGACAGGGACGTATGAAAAACTGTTTTTT. V is TRBV5-1 and J is TRBJ1-4; 7 nucleotides agree with TRBD1. Germline V CDR1 and CDR2: SGHRS, YFSETQ. V lost 4 bases, J lost 6 bases, and 6 bases stayed unmatched. CDR3 size: 14 residues.

The chain couples TRBV15 to TRBJ2-7; D may be TRBD1 (5 bases). CDR1 LNHNV and CDR2 YYDKDF come from the germline V gene (reference sequence). CDR3 length: 14 amino acids. The germline V and J ends were trimmed by 8 bases and 2 bases, with 16 bases remaining between them. In nucleotides, the CDR3 is TGTGCCACCTCCCCTGACAAGGGGCCCTACGAGCAGTACTTC. This encodes CATSPDKGPYEQYF.

This sequence joins TRBV19 and TRBJ1-2; no clear D gene. Between the trimmed V and J ends, which lost 5 bases and 4 bases, there was a span of 8 bases. The germline V gene encodes CDR1 LNHDA and CDR2 SQIVND (reference sequence). The CDR3 totals 12 residues. DNA of the CDR3: TGTGCCAGTAGTTGGGCCAGCTATGGCTACACCTTC. Protein product: CASSWASYGYTF.

This sequence joins TRBV28 and TRBJ1-5; possible D gene TRBD1, 6 bases. Germline values: CDR1 MDHEN, CDR2 SYDVKM. V was cut by 4 bases and J by 3 bases, with 13 bases left in between. The CDR3 contains 15 residues. The CDR3 loop is CASSSVGTFNQPQHF. DNA of the CDR3: TGTGCCAGCAGTTCGGTCGGGACATTCAATCAGCCCCAGCATTTT.

This chain connects TRBV10-2 to TRBJ1-6, with D perhaps TRBD1 (6 bases). From germline, CDR1 is WSHSY and CDR2 SAAADI. V was clipped by 3 bases and J by 7 bases, with 13 bases between them. This CDR3 comprises 15 residues. The CDR3 DNA is TGCGCCAGCAGTGAAGCCCGGACAGCCAATTCACCCCTCCACTTT. Protein: CASSEARTANSPLHF.

A single count supports this clone. The chain combines TRBV20-1 with TRBJ2-7, with TRBD2 identical over 16 bases. This CDR3 region has 16 residues. The J segment lost 5 bases and the V segment lost 3 bases, leaving 7 bases of the junction unmatched. Germline-derived CDR1 and CDR2 are DFQATT and SNEGSKA (reference sequence). This CDR3 is CSASQTGTSGRDEQYF. The CDR3 DNA sequence: TGCAGTGCTAGTCAGACCGGGACTAGCGGGAGGGACGAGCAGTACTTC.

The chain is built from TRBV6-4 and TRBJ2-3, with 10 bases lining up with TRBD2. The CDR3 has 17 residues. The junction had 4 bases not matched to a gene; V was cut back by 0 bases and J by 1 base. The V gene's germline CDR1 is MRHNA and CDR2 SNTAGT. The CDR3 DNA reads TGTGCCAGCAGTGACTCCCTAGCGGGAGAAGGCACAGATACGCAGTATTTT. Its protein is CASSDSLAGEGTDTQYF.

V and J are TRBV4-1 and TRBJ2-1; D perhaps matches TRBD2 (6 bases). This CDR3 comprises 15 residues. CDR1 is MGHRA, CDR2 YSYEKL, per germline. Deletions cut 1 base from V and 7 bases from J, with 14 bases between. The CDR3 nucleotides read TGCGCCAGCAGCCAAGGAACTAGCTTGGTAAATGAGCAGTTCTTC. Protein: CASSQGTSLVNEQFF.

This chain links TRBV19 with TRBJ2-1; D is perhaps TRBD2 (6 bases). Germline CDR1 is LNHDA and CDR2 is SQIVND (reference sequence). Trimming took 3 bases from V and 4 from J, leaving 7 bases between them. The length of the CDR3 is 13 residues. The chain's CDR3 is CASSMEGYNEQFF. The CDR3, as DNA: TGTGCCAGTAGTATGGAGGGATACAATGAGCAGTTCTTC. The full variable domain, completed using reference TRBV19 and TRBJ2-1, is DGGITQSPKYLFRKEGQNVTLSCEQNLNHDAMYWYRQDPGQGLRLIYYSQIVNDFQKGDIAEGYSVSREKKESFPLTVTSAQKNPTAFYLCASSMEGYNEQFFGPGTRLTVL.

The rearrangement links TRBV28 to TRBJ1-1; 11 nucleotides line up with TRBD1. The CDR3 is made up of 15 amino acids. CDR1 and CDR2 (germline): MDHEN, SYDVKM. V shed 2 bases and J 4 bases; nucleotides not matched to a gene: 3. CDR3 sequence reads: CASSLDGQGATEAFF. CDR3 bases: TGTGCCAGCAGTTTAGATGGACAGGGGGCCACTGAAGCTTTCTTT.

V gene TRBV16 combines with J gene TRBJ2-3; possibly TRBD2 for D (6 bases). CDR3 size: 15 residues. Deletions cut 3 bases from V and 0 bases from J, with 10 bases between. Germline assignment: CDR1 KGHSY and CDR2 FQNENV. Here the CDR3 DNA reads TGTGCCAGCAGCCAGAGAAGCGGGAGCACAGATACGCAGTATTTT. Translated: CASSQRSGSTDTQYF.

The chain combines TRBV27 with TRBJ1-1; 7 bases agree with TRBD1. Germline loops: CDR1 MNHEY, CDR2 SMNVEV (reference sequence). The J segment lost 4 bases and the V segment lost 3 bases, leaving 2 bases of the junction unmatched. This CDR3 comprises 13 residues. Written as DNA, the CDR3 is TGTGCCAGCAGTTTCAACAGGGGCACTGAAGCTTTCTTT. Encoded protein: CASSFNRGTEAFF.

The V call is TRBV28, the J call TRBJ2-1; 7 positions match TRBD2. The CDR3 consists of 14 residues. Trimming at V came to 6 bases and at J to 7 bases, leaving 9 bases not matched to a gene. CDR1 MDHEN and CDR2 SYDVKM come from the germline V gene. The CDR3 DNA is TGTGCCAGCAGCACGGGAGGCCCTTGGAATGAGCAGTTCTTC. This gives the protein CASSTGGPWNEQFF.